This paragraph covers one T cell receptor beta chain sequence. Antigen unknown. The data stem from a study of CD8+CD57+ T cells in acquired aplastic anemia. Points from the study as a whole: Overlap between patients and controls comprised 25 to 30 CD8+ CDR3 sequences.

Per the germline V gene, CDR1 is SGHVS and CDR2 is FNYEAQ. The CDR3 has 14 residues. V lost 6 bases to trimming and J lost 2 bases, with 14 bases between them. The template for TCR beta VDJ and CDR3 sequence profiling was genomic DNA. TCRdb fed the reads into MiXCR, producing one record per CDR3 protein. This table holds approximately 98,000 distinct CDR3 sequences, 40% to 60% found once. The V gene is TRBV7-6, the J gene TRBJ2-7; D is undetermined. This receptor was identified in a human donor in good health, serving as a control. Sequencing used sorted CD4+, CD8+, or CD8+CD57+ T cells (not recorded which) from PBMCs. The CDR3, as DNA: TGTGCCAGCAGTTCCCTGGTAGGGACCTACGAGCAGTACTTC. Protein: CASSSLVGTYEQYF.